The entry that follows covers one T cell receptor (beta chain) sequence. Germline loops: CDR1 SQVTM, CDR2 ANQGSEA. The CDR3 covers 14 residues. The V end was cut by 7 bases, the J end by 0 bases, with 12 bases between. Here immunoSEQ multiplex PCR was the method, and the copy in TCRdb shows in-frame clones only, minus some. Of 70,000 to 95,000 clones listed, about 91% are singletons. Systemic immunosuppression or autoimmune disease history was grounds to exclude patients. The data stem from a study of OX40 agonist ivuxolimab in advanced cancers. Study in general: Ivuxolimab, which patients received intravenously every 2 weeks, was dosed at 0.01 to 10 mg/kg. Therapy given before enrollment (anti-PD-1, anti-PD-L1 or anti-CTLA-4) was allowed, and 40% to 50% had some.

The chain combines TRBV29-1 with TRBJ2-2, with TRBD2 as a possible D gene (6 bases). Sequences were derived from CD4+ or CD8+ T cells sorted from blood, sampled in a trial of the OX40 agonist ivuxolimab. This clonotype originated in an adult with an advanced solid tumor such as melanoma, head and neck, liver or kidney cancer. The CDR3 spells CSALPSANTGELFF. The CDR3 DNA reads TGCAGCGCCCTACCTAGCGCGAACACCGGGGAGCTGTTTTTT.